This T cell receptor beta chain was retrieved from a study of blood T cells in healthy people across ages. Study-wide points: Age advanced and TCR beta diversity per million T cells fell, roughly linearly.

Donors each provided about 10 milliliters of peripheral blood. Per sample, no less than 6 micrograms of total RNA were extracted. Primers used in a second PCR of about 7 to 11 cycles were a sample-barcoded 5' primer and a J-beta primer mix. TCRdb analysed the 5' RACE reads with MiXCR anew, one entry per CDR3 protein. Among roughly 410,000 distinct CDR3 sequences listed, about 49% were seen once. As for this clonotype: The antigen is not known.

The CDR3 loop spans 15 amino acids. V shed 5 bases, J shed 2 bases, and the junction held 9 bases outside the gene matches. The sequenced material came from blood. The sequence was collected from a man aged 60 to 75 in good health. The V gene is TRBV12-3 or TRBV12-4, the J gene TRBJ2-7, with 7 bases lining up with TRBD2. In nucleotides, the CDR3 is TGTGCCAGCAGTGACGACGCTAGCGGCCCCTACGAGCAGTACTTC. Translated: CASSDDASGPYEQYF.